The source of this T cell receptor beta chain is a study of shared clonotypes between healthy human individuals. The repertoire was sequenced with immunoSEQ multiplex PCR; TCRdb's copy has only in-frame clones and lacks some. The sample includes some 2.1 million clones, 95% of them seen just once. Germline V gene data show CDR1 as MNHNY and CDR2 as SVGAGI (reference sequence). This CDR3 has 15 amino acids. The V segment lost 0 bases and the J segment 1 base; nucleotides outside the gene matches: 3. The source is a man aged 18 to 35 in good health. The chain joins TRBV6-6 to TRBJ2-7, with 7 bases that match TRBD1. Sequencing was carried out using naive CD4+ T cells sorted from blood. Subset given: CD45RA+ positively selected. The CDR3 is CASSYSLGQSYEQYF. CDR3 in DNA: TGTGCCAGCAGTTACTCTTTGGGACAGTCCTACGAGCAGTACTTC.